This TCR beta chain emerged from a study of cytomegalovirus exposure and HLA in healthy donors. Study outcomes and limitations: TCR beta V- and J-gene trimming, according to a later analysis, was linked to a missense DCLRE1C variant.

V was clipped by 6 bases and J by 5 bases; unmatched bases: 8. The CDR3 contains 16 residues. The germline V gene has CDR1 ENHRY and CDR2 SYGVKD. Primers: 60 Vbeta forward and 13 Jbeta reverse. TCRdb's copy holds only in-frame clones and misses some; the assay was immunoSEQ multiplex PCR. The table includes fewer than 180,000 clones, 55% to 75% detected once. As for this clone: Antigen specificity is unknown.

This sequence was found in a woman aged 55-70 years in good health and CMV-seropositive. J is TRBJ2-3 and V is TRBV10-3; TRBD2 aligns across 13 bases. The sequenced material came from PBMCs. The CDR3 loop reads CAIRATSGRALDTQYF. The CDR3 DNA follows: TGTGCCATCAGAGCAACTAGCGGGAGGGCTTTAGATACGCAGTATTTT.